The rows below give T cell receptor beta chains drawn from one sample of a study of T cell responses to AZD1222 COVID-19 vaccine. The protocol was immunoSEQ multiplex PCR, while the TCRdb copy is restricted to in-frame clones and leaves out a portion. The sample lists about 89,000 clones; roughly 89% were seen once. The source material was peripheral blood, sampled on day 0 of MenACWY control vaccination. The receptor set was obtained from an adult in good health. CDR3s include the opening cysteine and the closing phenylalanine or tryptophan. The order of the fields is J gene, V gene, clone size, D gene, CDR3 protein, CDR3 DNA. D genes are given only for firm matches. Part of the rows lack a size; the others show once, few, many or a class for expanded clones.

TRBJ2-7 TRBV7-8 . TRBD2 CASSLGGTITYEQYF TGTGCCAGCAGCTTAGGAGGGACTATTACCTACGAGCAGTACTTC
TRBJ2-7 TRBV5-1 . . CASSLEPVNTYEQYF TGCGCCAGCAGCTTGGAACCCGTTAACACCTACGAGCAGTACTTC
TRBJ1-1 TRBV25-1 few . CASSGLRTEAFF TGTGCCAGCAGTGGTTTGCGGACTGAAGCTTTCTTT
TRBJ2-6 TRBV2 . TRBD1 CASSDQPGQGYGANVLTF TGTGCCAGCAGTGACCAACCGGGACAGGGGTATGGGGCCAACGTCCTGACTTTC
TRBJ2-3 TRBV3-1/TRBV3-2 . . CASSLRQGTDTQYF TGTGCCAGCAGCCTCCGACAGGGCACAGATACGCAGTATTTT
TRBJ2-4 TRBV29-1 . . CSARVAKNIQYF TGCAGCGCCAGGGTAGCCAAAAACATTCAGTACTTC
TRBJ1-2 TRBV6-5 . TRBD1 CASSYRQGSGYTF TGTGCCAGCAGTTACCGACAGGGGAGTGGCTACACCTTC
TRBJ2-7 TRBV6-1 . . CASSELYGNYEQYF TGTGCCAGCAGTGAACTGTACGGAAACTACGAGCAGTACTTC
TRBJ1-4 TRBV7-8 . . CASSRRTGSEGELFF TGTGCCAGCAGCCGAAGGACCGGGTCCGAGGGGGAACTGTTTTTT
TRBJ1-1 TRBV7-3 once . CASLSPQRQFTEAFF TGTGCCAGCCTTTCCCCCCAGCGACAATTCACTGAAGCTTTCTTT
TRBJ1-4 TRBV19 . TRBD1 CASTLTGGQEKLFF TGTGCCAGTACTCTAACAGGGGGACAGGAAAAACTGTTTTTT
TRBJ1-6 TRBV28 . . CASTRVGSPLHF TGTGCCAGCACCCGAGTAGGTTCACCCCTCCACTTT
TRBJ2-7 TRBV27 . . CASRRGRGYEQYF TGTGCCAGCCGTAGGGGCAGGGGTTACGAGCAGTACTTC
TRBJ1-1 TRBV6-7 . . CASSYANTEAFF TGTGCCAGCAGTTACGCGAACACTGAAGCTTTCTTT
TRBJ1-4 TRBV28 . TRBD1 CASSKVTGGPNEKLFF TGTGCCAGCAGCAAAGTTACAGGGGGCCCTAATGAAAAACTGTTTTTT
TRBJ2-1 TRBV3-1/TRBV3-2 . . CASTLGGNNEQFF TGTGCCAGCACACTGGGGGGCAACAATGAGCAGTTCTTC
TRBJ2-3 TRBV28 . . CASSQPSGSTDTQYF TGTGCCAGCAGTCAGCCCAGCGGGAGCACAGATACGCAGTATTTT
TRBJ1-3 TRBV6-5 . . CASTGGISGNTIYF TGTGCCAGCACGGGGGGGATCTCTGGAAACACCATATATTTT
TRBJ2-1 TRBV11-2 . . CASSSTVGGNEQFF TGTGCCAGCAGCTCTACGGTGGGGGGTAATGAGCAGTTCTTC
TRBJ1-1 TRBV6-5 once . CASSRSGTGNTEAFF TGTGCCAGCAGCAGGTCCGGGACGGGGAACACTGAAGCTTTCTTT
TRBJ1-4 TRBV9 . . CASSVDPWSRAVNEKLFF TGTGCCAGCAGCGTAGATCCCTGGTCGAGGGCGGTTAATGAAAAACTGTTTTTT
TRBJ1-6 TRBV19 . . CASSATVSPLHF TGTGCCAGTAGTGCAACAGTTTCACCCCTCCACTTT
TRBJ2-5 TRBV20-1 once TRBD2 CSGGAETQYF TGCAGCGGGGGGGCAGAGACCCAGTACTTC
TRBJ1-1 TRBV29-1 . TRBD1 CSVAATGDTEAFF TGCAGCGTAGCAGCCACAGGGGACACTGAAGCTTTCTTT
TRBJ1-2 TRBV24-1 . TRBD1 CATSDQGAYGYTF TGTGCCACCAGTGACCAGGGGGCCTATGGCTACACCTTC
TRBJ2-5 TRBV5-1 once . CASKRGVGETQYF TGCGCCAGCAAGCGAGGGGTCGGAGAGACCCAGTACTTC
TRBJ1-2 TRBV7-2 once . CASGAGSSYTF TGTGCCAGCGGTGCAGGGTCGAGCTACACCTTC
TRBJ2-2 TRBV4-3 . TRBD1 CASSQDRGLFTGELFF TGCGCCAGCAGCCAAGACAGGGGGCTTTTCACCGGGGAGCTGTTTTTT
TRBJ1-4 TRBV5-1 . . CASSLSLGANEKLFF TGCGCCAGCAGCTTGTCCCTCGGAGCTAATGAAAAACTGTTTTTT
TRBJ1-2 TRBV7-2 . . CASSVTRAGGYTF TGTGCCAGCAGCGTCACTAGGGCGGGTGGCTACACCTTC
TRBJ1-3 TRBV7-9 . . CASSLGVSSGNTIYF TGTGCCAGCAGCTTAGGCGTCAGCTCTGGAAACACCATATATTTT
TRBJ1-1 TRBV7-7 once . CASSALQKDTEAFF TGTGCTAGCAGCGCCCTACAGAAGGACACTGAAGCTTTCTTT
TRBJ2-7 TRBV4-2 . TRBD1 CASRGQGSSYEQYF TGTGCCAGCAGGGGACAGGGAAGCTCCTACGAGCAGTACTTC
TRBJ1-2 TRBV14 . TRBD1 CASSRGTDYGYTF TGTGCCAGCAGCCGAGGGACAGACTATGGCTACACCTTC
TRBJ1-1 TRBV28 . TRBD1 CASSPAQGAPEAFF TGTGCCAGCAGCCCCGCCCAGGGGGCTCCTGAAGCTTTCTTT
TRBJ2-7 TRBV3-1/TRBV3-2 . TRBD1 CASSQVSTGESYEQYF TGTGCCAGCAGCCAAGTCTCGACAGGGGAGTCCTACGAGCAGTACTTC
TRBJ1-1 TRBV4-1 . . CASSIGTGGTEAFF TGCGCCAGCAGCATCGGAACGGGAGGCACTGAAGCTTTCTTT
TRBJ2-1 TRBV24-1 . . CATGENSYNEQFF TGTGCCACCGGCGAGAACTCCTACAATGAGCAGTTCTTC
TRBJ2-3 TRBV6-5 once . CASSYSGLDTQYF TGTGCCAGCAGTTACTCGGGGTTAGATACGCAGTATTTT
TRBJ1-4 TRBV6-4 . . CASSDSAGSDEKLFF TGTGCCAGCAGTGACTCCGCCGGTTCTGATGAAAAACTGTTTTTT
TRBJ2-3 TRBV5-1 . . CASSSSVGTDTQYF TGCGCCAGCAGCTCTTCCGTGGGGACAGATACGCAGTATTTT
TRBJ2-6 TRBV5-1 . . CASSLRLQGSGANVLTF TGCGCCAGCAGCTTAAGGTTGCAGGGCTCTGGGGCCAACGTCCTGACTTTC
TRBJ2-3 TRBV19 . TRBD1 CASSLRASQGASTDTQYF TGTGCCAGTAGTTTGCGGGCCAGCCAGGGGGCATCCACAGATACGCAGTATTTT
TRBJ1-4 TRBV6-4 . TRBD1 CASSPGQGSNEKLFF TGTGCCAGCAGCCCGGGACAGGGGTCTAATGAAAAACTGTTTTTT
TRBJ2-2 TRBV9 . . CASSVEGTSYTGELFF TGTGCCAGCAGCGTAGAGGGAACTAGCTACACCGGGGAGCTGTTTTTT
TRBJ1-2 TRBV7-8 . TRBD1 CASSWATGGYTF TGTGCCAGCAGCTGGGCGACAGGGGGCTACACCTTC
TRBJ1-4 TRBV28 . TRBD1 CASSPGQAGGEKLFF TGTGCCAGCAGTCCCGGACAGGCGGGAGGTGAAAAACTGTTTTTT
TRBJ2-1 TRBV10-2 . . CASSESRGTPPYNEQFF TGCGCCAGCAGTGAGTCGAGAGGGACTCCTCCATACAATGAGCAGTTCTTC
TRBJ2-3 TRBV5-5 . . CASSLQDSPDTQYF TGTGCCAGCAGCTTGCAGGACTCTCCAGATACGCAGTATTTT
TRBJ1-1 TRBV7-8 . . CASSLAGVGQTEAFF TGTGCCAGCAGCCTAGCCGGTGTCGGGCAGACTGAAGCTTTCTTT
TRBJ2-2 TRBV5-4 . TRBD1 CASRSGTENTGELFF TGTGCCAGCAGGTCCGGGACAGAGAACACCGGGGAGCTGTTTTTT
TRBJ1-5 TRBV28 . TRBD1 CASSLGPTGGNQPQHF TGTGCCAGCAGTTTAGGGCCTACAGGGGGCAATCAGCCCCAGCATTTT
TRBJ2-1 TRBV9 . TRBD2 CASSVGLAGDNEQFF TGTGCCAGCAGCGTAGGACTAGCGGGAGACAATGAGCAGTTCTTC
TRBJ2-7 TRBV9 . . CASSVGQGFSYEQYF TGTGCCAGCAGCGTAGGGCAGGGCTTCTCCTACGAGCAGTACTTC
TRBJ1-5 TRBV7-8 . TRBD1 CASSLVGTGNQPQHF TGTGCCAGCAGCTTAGTGGGGACAGGGAATCAGCCCCAGCATTTT
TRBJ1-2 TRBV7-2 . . CASRGPNYGYTF TGTGCCAGCAGAGGGCCTAACTATGGCTACACCTTC
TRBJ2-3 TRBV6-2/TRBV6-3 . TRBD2 CASSIREGQRDTQYF TGTGCCAGCAGTATCCGGGAGGGCCAACGAGATACGCAGTATTTT